This T cell receptor beta chain was sequenced for a study of cytomegalovirus exposure and HLA in healthy donors. It was healthy bone marrow donors who served as donors. 60 Vbeta and 13 Jbeta primers were used in PCR. Here immunoSEQ multiplex PCR was the method, and the copy in TCRdb shows in-frame clones only, minus some. Its listing shows approximately 50,000 clones. The material sequenced was PBMCs. The source is a female donor in good health and CMV-seronegative.

CDR3: CASSPNPNTEAFF. CDR3 DNA sequence: TGTGCCAGCAGCCCTAATCCTAACACTGAAGCTTTCTTT. The chain links TRBV6-5 to TRBJ1-1; no clear D. The CDR3 has 13 residues. The V gene lost 6 bases and the J gene lost 2 bases, with 10 bases spanning the gap. Germline loops: CDR1 MNHEY, CDR2 SVGAGI.